This T cell receptor beta chain derives from a study of neoadjuvant anti-PD-1 for oral cavity cancer. Germline loops: CDR1 LNHDA, CDR2 SQIVND (reference sequence). With V trimmed by 8 bases and J by 8 bases, 10 bases remained unmatched. The CDR3 length is 13 residues. Using immunoSEQ multiplex PCR, the repertoire was profiled, and TCRdb retains in-frame clones only, with some absent. Found here are tens of thousands of clones, around 83% of them singletons; the top ten hold less than 4%. The sequences come from PBMCs, collected before nivolumab (anti-PD-1) treatment. V is TRBV19 and J is TRBJ1-2; TRBD1 matches at 8 bases. This TCR derives from a person aged 35-80 years with oral cavity squamous cell carcinoma. CDR3 in amino acids: CASGSTGAIGYTF. The CDR3 bases are TGTGCCAGTGGATCGACAGGGGCCATCGGCTACACCTTC.